This T cell receptor (beta chain) was identified during a study of shared clonotypes between healthy human individuals. CD45RO+ cells were combined with CCR7-negative CD45RA+ TemRA cells to form CD8 memory. This clone was observed a handful of times. Its target is not known. Every immunoSEQ plate was one replicate of a subset's evenly spread DNA. Profiling relied on immunoSEQ multiplex PCR, and the TCRdb table lists in-frame clones only, not all of them. This table holds around 120,000 clones, around 64% found once. Unmatched junction bases numbered 2, after V lost 4 bases and J lost 1 base. Germline lookup yields CDR1 SGHAT and CDR2 FQNNGV. The CDR3 sequence is 14 residues long. Study-level results: Sampling involved blood alone; tissue repertoires likely differ.

The chain employs TRBV11-2 and TRBJ2-7; TRBD1 matches 9 bases. The sequence derives from a woman aged 25 to 39 in good health. The sequencing input was memory CD8+ T cells sorted from blood. The subset: CD45RO+ cells pooled with CCR7-negative TemRA cells. CDR3 DNA sequence: TGTGCCAGCAGCTACGACAGGGGGTCCTACGAGCAGTACTTC. It codes for CASSYDRGSYEQYF. Looking up the rest from reference TRBV11-2 and TRBJ2-7 gives the full variable domain: EAGVAQSPRYKIIEKRQSVAFWCNPISGHATLYWYQQILGQGPKLLIQFQNNGVVDDSQLPKDRFSAERLKGVDSTLKIQPAKLEDSAVYLCASSYDRGSYEQYFGPGTRLTVT.